The 5 T cell receptor beta chains reported below all come from one sample, sequenced in a study of PD-L1 blockade in urothelial cancer. Assay used: immunoSEQ multiplex PCR; TCRdb lists only in-frame clones, some missing. The table shows 100,000 to 150,000 clones, with 86% occurring only once. Documented time point: peripheral blood 6 weeks after treatment start. Specimen: PBMCs, collected around atezolizumab (anti-PD-L1) treatment. These receptors all stem from a man in his forties or fifties with urothelial cancer.

The rearrangement links TRBV7-3 to TRBJ2-1; D remains unclear. Germline V gives CDR1 SGHTA, CDR2 FQGTGA. Trimming cost V 5 bases and J 5 bases, with 10 bases left between them. The CDR3 has 13 amino acids. The CDR3 DNA is TGTGCCAGCAGCCCCAACCGGGACAATGAGCAGTTCTTC. This encodes CASSPNRDNEQFF. Using reference TRBV7-3 and TRBJ2-1 for the parts outside the CDR3, the full variable domain is GAGVSQTPSNKVTEKGKYVELRCDPISGHTALYWYRQSLGQGPEFLIYFQGTGAADDSGLPNDRFFAVRPEGSVSTLKIQRTERGDSAVYLCASSPNRDNEQFFGPGTRLTVL.

The chain is built from TRBV18 and TRBJ1-4; 7 positions match TRBD1. The CDR3 consists of 15 residues. After removal of 4 bases from V and 3 bases from J, the junction contained 5 bases not matched to a gene. The germline V gene has CDR1 KGHSH and CDR2 LQKENI. The CDR3 here is CASSLQGGPNEKLFF. CDR3 DNA sequence: TGTGCCAGCTCACTTCAGGGGGGCCCTAATGAAAAACTGTTTTTT.

This chain connects TRBV30 to TRBJ1-1, with a possible D match to TRBD1 (6 bases). The CDR3 totals 15 residues. In germline, CDR1 is GTSNPN, CDR2 SVGIG (reference sequence). Trimming took off 0 bases at V and 6 bases at J, with 17 bases between the two ends. This CDR3 reads CAWSVGARGGAEAFF. Written as DNA, the CDR3 is TGTGCCTGGAGTGTAGGGGCCAGGGGTGGTGCTGAAGCTTTCTTT.

The chain couples TRBV2 to TRBJ2-3, with 10 bases aligning to TRBD2. This CDR3 comprises 14 residues. Germline V gene sequence: CDR1 SNHLY, CDR2 FYNNEI. Unmatched junction bases numbered 2, after V lost 6 bases and J lost 2 bases. CDR3 coding DNA: TGTGCCAGCAGCGGGACTAGCGCCACAGATACGCAGTATTTT. Its translation is CASSGTSATDTQYF.

In its sample, this clone was seen many times. The rearrangement uses TRBV30 and TRBJ1-4, with D hard to call. CDR3 length equals 13 residues. Germline CDR1 and CDR2: GTSNPN and SVGIG (reference sequence). Trimming shortened V by 2 bases and J by 5 bases, and 9 bases separated the two germline ends. The CDR3: CAWSRGGNEKLFF. In DNA, the CDR3 is TGTGCCTGGAGTCGGGGTGGGAATGAAAAACTGTTTTTT.